These 8 T cell receptor beta chains were all obtained from the same sample, sequenced in a study of Tregs in tolerant kidney transplant recipients. Sequencing was performed with immunoSEQ multiplex PCR; in TCRdb, only in-frame clones are kept and a portion is missing. The sample shows about 240,000 clones, about four fifths of them seen only once. Sequencing used CD4+ T cells from blood. These receptor sequences come from a human donor in good health.

The chain combines TRBV27 with TRBJ1-5, with D unresolved. CDR3 length equals 14 residues. In germline, CDR1 is MNHEY, CDR2 SMNVEV (reference sequence). Trimming removed 0 bases at V and 4 bases at J, with 7 bases between. The CDR3 nucleotides are TGTGCCAGCAGTTTATCCTATCGTAATCAGCCCCAGCATTTT. Amino acids: CASSLSYRNQPQHF.

The J gene is TRBJ1-2, the V gene TRBV30; possible D gene TRBD1, 6 bases. Trimming left V 2 bases short and J 2 bases short, with 12 bases between. Germline V gene sequence: CDR1 GTSNPN, CDR2 SVGIG (reference sequence). The CDR3 sequence is 14 residues long. The CDR3 loop reads CAWSQEGENYGYTF. The CDR3 coding sequence is TGTGCCTGGAGTCAAGAGGGGGAAAACTATGGCTACACCTTC. The entire variable domain, with the rest obtained from reference TRBV30 and TRBJ1-2, is as follows: SQTIHQWPATLVQPVGSPLSLECTVEGTSNPNLYWYRQAAGRGLQLLFYSVGIGQISSEVPQNLSASRPQDRQFILSSKKLLLSDSGFYLCAWSQEGENYGYTFGSGTRLTVV.

This sequence joins TRBV29-1 and TRBJ1-4; tentatively, D is TRBD1 (5 bases). V was shortened by 7 bases and J by 8 bases, with 14 bases between the two germline ends. This CDR3 spans 12 amino acids. Germline CDR1 and CDR2: SQVTM and ANQGSEA. The CDR3 protein is CSAYDRGEKLFF. The CDR3 nucleotides are TGCAGCGCCTATGACCGGGGGGAAAAACTGTTTTTT. Looking up the rest from reference TRBV29-1 and TRBJ1-4 gives the full variable domain: SAVISQKPSRDICQRGTSLTIQCQVDSQVTMMFWYRQQPGQSLTLIATANQGSEATYESGFVIDKFPISRPNLTFSTLTVSNMSPEDSSIYLCSAYDRGEKLFFGSGTQLSVL.

This clone has only a few counts. The chain links TRBV6-1 to TRBJ2-7; 9 bases are shared with TRBD1. This CDR3 is built from 13 residues. Per germline, CDR1 MNHNS and CDR2 SASEGT. With 5 bases clipped from V and 5 bases from J, the junction kept 4 bases outside the gene matches. This CDR3 is CASSRDRVNEQYF. The CDR3 region has the DNA TGTGCCAGCAGTCGGGACAGGGTCAACGAGCAGTACTTC.

This clone was recorded only once. V usage is TRBV2 and J usage is TRBJ2-1; 7 bases map to TRBD1. The CDR3 runs 16 residues. V gave up 8 bases and J gave up 6 bases; unmatched junction bases: 16. CDR1 and CDR2 from the germline V gene are SNHLY and FYNNEI. The CDR3 nucleotides are TGTGCCAGCTATGGGCAGGGGGATTCCCCAGTCAATGAGCAGTTCTTC. Encoded protein: CASYGQGDSPVNEQFF.

Only one count was recorded for this clone. CDR3 in DNA: TGTGCCAGCAGTGAACGGACAGGGCATGCCACAGATACGCAGTATTTT. It specifies CASSERTGHATDTQYF. The V gene is TRBV2, the J gene TRBJ2-3; 8 nucleotides match TRBD1. There are 16 residues in the CDR3. The trim removed 2 bases at V and 2 bases at J, leaving 6 bases unmatched. CDR1 and CDR2 (germline): SNHLY, FYNNEI. The full variable domain, with the rest looked up from reference TRBV2 and TRBJ2-3, is EPEVTQTPSHQVTQMGQEVILRCVPISNHLYFYWYRQILGQKVEFLVSFYNNEISEKSEIFDDQFSVERPDGSNFTLKIRSTKLEDSAMYFCASSERTGHATDTQYFGPGTRLTVL.

This clone appeared a single time. The chain links TRBV7-2 to TRBJ1-5, with D possibly being TRBD1 (5 bases). Germline V gene lookup returns CDR1 SGHTA and CDR2 FQGNSA. CDR3 length: 13 amino acids. With 5 bases removed from V and 7 bases from J, the gap between germline ends came to 12 bases. The DNA for the CDR3 is TGTGCCAGCAGCCTAAGAGCAGGGCAGCCCCAGCATTTT. Amino acid sequence: CASSLRAGQPQHF. The full variable domain, in which reference TRBV7-2 and TRBJ1-5 provide the parts outside the CDR3, is GAGVSQSPSNKVTEKGKDVELRCDPISGHTALYWYRQSLGQGLEFLIYFQGNSAPDKSGLPSDRFSAERTGGSVSTLTIQRTQQEDSAVYLCASSLRAGQPQHFGDGTRLSIL.

On this clone itself: The sample carries other DNA sequences with the same CDR3. V and J are TRBV6-1 and TRBJ1-3, with D hard to call. The CDR3 has 12 residues. Deletions cut 0 bases from V and 7 bases from J, with 4 bases between. The germline gives CDR1 MNHNS, CDR2 SASEGT. CDR3 nucleotides: TGTGCCAGCAGTGAAGCAAGGAACACCATATATTTT. It codes for CASSEARNTIYF.